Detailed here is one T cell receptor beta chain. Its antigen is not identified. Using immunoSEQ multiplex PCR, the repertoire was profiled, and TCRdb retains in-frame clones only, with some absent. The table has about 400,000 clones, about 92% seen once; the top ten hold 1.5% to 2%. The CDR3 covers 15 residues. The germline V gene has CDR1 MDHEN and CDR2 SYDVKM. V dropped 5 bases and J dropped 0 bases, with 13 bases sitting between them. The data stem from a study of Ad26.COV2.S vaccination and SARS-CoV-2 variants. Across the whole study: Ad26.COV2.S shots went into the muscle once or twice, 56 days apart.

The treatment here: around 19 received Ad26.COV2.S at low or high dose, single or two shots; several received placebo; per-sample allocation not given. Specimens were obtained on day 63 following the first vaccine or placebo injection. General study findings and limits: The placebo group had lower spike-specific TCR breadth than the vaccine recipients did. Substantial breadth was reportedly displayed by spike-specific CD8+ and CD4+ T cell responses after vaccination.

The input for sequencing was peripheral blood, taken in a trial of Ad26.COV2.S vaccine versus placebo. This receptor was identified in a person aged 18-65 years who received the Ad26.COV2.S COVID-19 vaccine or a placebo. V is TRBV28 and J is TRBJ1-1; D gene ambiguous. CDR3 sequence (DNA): TGTGCCAGCAGTCCTTCTTGGCGGGTGAACACTGAAGCTTTCTTT. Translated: CASSPSWRVNTEAFF.